This T cell receptor (beta chain) derives from a study of response to subunit inactivated influenza vaccine. Whole-study results and caveats: New T cells are recruited in small numbers by each seasonal influenza vaccination, according to the authors' suggestion.

Ten or more counts support this clonotype. Its antigen is not identified. The germline V gene has CDR1 LGHNA and CDR2 YNFKEQ. V lost 0 bases and J 4 bases, leaving 4 bases between the germline ends. The length of the CDR3 is 13 residues. TCRdb itself ran the RT-PCR reads through MiXCR, one entry per CDR3 protein. Of some 600,000 distinct CDR3 sequences detected, 14% appear once; the ten largest clones hold 6.5% to 8%. The chain is built from TRBV4-2 and TRBJ2-1; D is undetermined. Here the sequenced sample was PBMCs from blood, taken 14 to 15 days before vaccination. The receptor comes from a man in his forties or fifties who received an inactivated influenza vaccine. For the CDR3, the DNA is TGTGCCAGCAGCCAAGATCTGTACAATGAGCAGTTCTTC. Residues: CASSQDLYNEQFF.